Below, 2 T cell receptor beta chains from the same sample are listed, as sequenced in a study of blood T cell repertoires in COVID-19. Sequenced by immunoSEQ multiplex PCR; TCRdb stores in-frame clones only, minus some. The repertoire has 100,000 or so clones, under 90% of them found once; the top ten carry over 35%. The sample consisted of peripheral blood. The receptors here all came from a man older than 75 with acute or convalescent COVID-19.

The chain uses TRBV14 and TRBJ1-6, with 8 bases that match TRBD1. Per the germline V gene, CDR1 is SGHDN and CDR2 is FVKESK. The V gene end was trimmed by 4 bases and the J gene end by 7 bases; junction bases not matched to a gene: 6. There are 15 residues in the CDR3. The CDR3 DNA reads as TGTGCCAGCAGCCGAAACAGGGGGGAGAATTCACCCCTCCACTTT. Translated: CASSRNRGENSPLHF. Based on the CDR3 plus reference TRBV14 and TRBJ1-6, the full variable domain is EAGVTQFPSHSVIEKGQTVTLRCDPISGHDNLYWYRRVMGKEIKFLLHFVKESKQDESGMPNNRFLAERTGGTYSTLKVQPAELEDSGVYFCASSRNRGENSPLHFGNGTRLTVT.

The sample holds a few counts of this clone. The CDR3 spells CASSDGRTYNEQFF. The CDR3 bases are TGTGCCAGCTCAGACGGGAGGACCTACAATGAGCAGTTCTTC. This chain connects TRBV6-5 to TRBJ2-1, with TRBD2 matching over 7 bases. This CDR3 has 14 residues. V was pared by 8 bases and J by 2 bases, with 6 bases of the junction left unmatched. The germline V gene encodes CDR1 MNHEY and CDR2 SVGAGI.